A selection of T cell receptor beta chains follows, all from one sample in a study of blood T cells in healthy people across ages. TCRdb re-called the 5' RACE reads with MiXCR, one entry per CDR3 protein. Of over a million distinct CDR3 sequences detected, 35% to 45% appear once; the ten largest clones hold about 4%. Material for sequencing was blood. The origin of the receptors is a woman between 18 and 29 years old in good health. CDR3s include the opening cysteine and the closing phenylalanine or tryptophan. A D gene is named only where the DNA matches it firmly. Clone size is shown for a subset of rows, as once, few, many or a class of expanded clone.

V	size	D	J	CDR3	DNA
TRBV20-1	.	.	TRBJ2-3	CSATPLTSTPDTQYF	TGCAGTGCTACCCCGCTAACTAGCACCCCAGATACGCAGTATTTT
TRBV7-2	.	.	TRBJ1-3	CASSLSNSAYGNTIYF	TGTGCCAGCAGCTTATCCAACAGCGCTTACGGAAACACCATATATTTT
TRBV7-2	.	.	TRBJ1-5	CASSKAAVGQPQHF	TGTGCCAGCAGCAAAGCGGCAGTGGGTCAGCCCCAGCATTTT
TRBV7-9	few	TRBD2	TRBJ2-3	CASSGTSGVTDTQYF	TGTGCCAGCAGCGGAACTAGCGGGGTCACAGATACGCAGTATTTT
TRBV15	.	.	TRBJ2-3	CATSPEGSSTDTQYF	TGTGCCACCAGCCCCGAGGGGTCTAGCACAGATACGCAGTATTTT
TRBV2	.	TRBD1	TRBJ2-4	CASRDRGLVNIQYF	TGTGCCAGCAGGGACAGGGGGCTTGTAAACATTCAGTACTTC
TRBV7-3	few	.	TRBJ2-1	CASSSTSRNEQFF	TGTGCCAGCAGCTCGACTAGTCGGAATGAGCAGTTCTTC
TRBV6-2/TRBV6-3	.	.	TRBJ2-3	CASKKISLVPSYTDTQYF	TGTGCCAGCAAGAAAATATCCCTAGTTCCGTCATACACAGATACGCAGTATTTT
TRBV12-3/TRBV12-4	few	.	TRBJ1-5	CASSLQDSRNQPQHF	TGTGCCAGCAGTTTGCAGGACAGTCGCAATCAGCCCCAGCATTTT
TRBV20-1	many	.	TRBJ2-1	CSARDQSSYNEQFF	TGCAGTGCTAGGGACCAAAGCTCCTACAATGAGCAGTTCTTC
TRBV5-5	.	.	TRBJ2-7	CASSFINYEQYF	TGTGCCAGCAGCTTTATCAACTACGAGCAGTACTTC
TRBV24-1	.	.	TRBJ1-5	CATSDRNSNQPQHF	TGTGCCACCAGTGACCGAAATAGCAATCAGCCCCAGCATTTT
TRBV6-2/TRBV6-3	.	.	TRBJ2-5	CASSYVGGLETQYF	TGTGCCAGCAGTTACGTAGGCGGCTTGGAGACCCAGTACTTC
TRBV3-1	few	.	TRBJ1-5	CASSQRAGESNQPQHF	TGTGCCAGCAGCCAAAGGGCAGGAGAAAGCAATCAGCCCCAGCATTTT
TRBV12-3/TRBV12-4	.	TRBD1	TRBJ2-3	CASRKWTPGDRNTQYF	TGTGCCAGTAGGAAGTGGACCCCAGGGGACAGAAATACGCAGTATTTT
TRBV4-1	few	TRBD1	TRBJ1-2	CASSLRSVYRGLGNYGYTF	TGCGCCAGCAGCCTCCGGTCCGTGTACAGGGGGCTTGGGAACTATGGCTACACCTTC
TRBV9	.	TRBD2	TRBJ2-1	CASSSRTSGGRNEQFF	TGTGCCAGCAGCTCCCGGACTAGCGGGGGCAGGAATGAGCAGTTCTTC
TRBV6-1	.	TRBD2	TRBJ2-1	CASSEGTSGIREQFF	TGTGCCAGCAGTGAAGGGACTAGCGGGATTCGTGAGCAGTTCTTC
TRBV7-6	few	.	TRBJ2-3	CASSTTGGAYTQYF	TGTGCCAGCAGCACGACTGGCGGGGCGTACACGCAGTATTTT
TRBV7-3	few	.	TRBJ2-1	CASSLMAPSDEQFF	TGTGCCAGCAGCTTAATGGCCCCGTCGGATGAGCAGTTCTTC
TRBV20-1	.	.	TRBJ2-7	CSASDSAGYEQYF	TGCAGTGCTAGCGATAGCGCGGGCTACGAGCAGTACTTC
TRBV7-9	many	TRBD2	TRBJ2-1	CASSLLAENEQFF	TGTGCCAGCAGCTTACTAGCGGAGAATGAGCAGTTCTTC
TRBV13	few	.	TRBJ2-1	CASSIRTFEQFF	TGTGCCAGCAGCATCAGGACTTTTGAGCAGTTCTTC
TRBV29-1	many	TRBD2	TRBJ2-7	CSVGNSGSYEQYF	TGCAGCGTTGGTAATAGCGGGAGCTACGAGCAGTACTTC
TRBV27	few	.	TRBJ2-3	CASTSNTDTQYF	TGTGCCAGCACCTCGAACACAGATACGCAGTATTTT
TRBV6-5	few	.	TRBJ2-1	CASRVLNEQFF	TGTGCCAGCCGCGTTCTTAATGAGCAGTTCTTC
TRBV29-1	.	.	TRBJ2-1	CSIRPVNEQFF	TGCAGCATCAGGCCCGTCAATGAGCAGTTCTTC
TRBV20-1	few	.	TRBJ1-5	CSGKEGSYSNQPQHF	TGCAGTGGCAAGGAGGGGAGTTATAGCAATCAGCCCCAGCATTTT
TRBV2	few	TRBD1	TRBJ1-6	CASSEEGRGNSPLHF	TGTGCCAGCAGTGAGGAGGGCAGGGGGAATTCACCCCTCCACTTT
TRBV5-1	.	TRBD1	TRBJ1-4	CASSTGQGGTEKLFF	TGCGCCAGCAGCACCGGACAGGGGGGGACCGAAAAACTGTTTTTT
TRBV11-2	.	TRBD1	TRBJ1-2	CASSLGQGLGYGYTF	TGTGCCAGCAGCTTAGGACAGGGTCTCGGCTATGGCTACACCTTC
TRBV15	.	.	TRBJ2-7	CATSRERGSYEQYF	TGTGCCACCAGCAGAGAAAGGGGCTCCTACGAGCAGTACTTC
TRBV15	.	TRBD1	TRBJ2-7	CATSRGQGFYNEQYF	TGTGCCACCAGCAGAGGACAGGGGTTTTACAATGAGCAGTACTTC
TRBV20-1	few	TRBD1	TRBJ1-2	CSAISYRDRVLVPYGYTF	TGCAGTGCTATATCTTATCGGGACAGGGTTCTAGTCCCCTATGGCTACACCTTC
TRBV12-3/TRBV12-4	.	TRBD2	TRBJ2-4	CASSSAGTRRTWQYF	TGTGCCAGCAGTTCAGCCGGGACTAGGAGGACCTGGCAGTACTTC
TRBV4-1	.	TRBD2	TRBJ2-1	CASGRQAGGVMYNEQFF	TGCGCCAGCGGCCGGCAAGCGGGAGGGGTTATGTACAATGAGCAGTTCTTC
TRBV6-6	.	.	TRBJ2-7	CASSGGGGSSEQYF	TGTGCCAGCAGTGGGGGTGGAGGCTCCAGCGAGCAGTACTTC
TRBV14	few	.	TRBJ1-4	CASSQDNQAAGGKLFF	TGTGCCAGCAGCCAAGATAATCAGGCTGCGGGTGGAAAACTGTTTTTT
TRBV6-5	few	.	TRBJ2-5	CASSYSPSPQETQYF	TGTGCCAGCAGTTACTCGCCGTCCCCCCAAGAGACCCAGTACTTC
TRBV12-3/TRBV12-4	.	TRBD1	TRBJ2-2	CASSLLRSRDRGNTGELFF	TGTGCCAGCAGTTTGTTACGGTCAAGGGACAGGGGAAACACCGGGGAGCTGTTTTTT